Described below is a single T cell receptor (beta chain) sequence and its context. Its antigen is not yet known. There are no base qualities to consult, and no much larger clone falls within one base. This sample was included in a study of OX40 agonist ivuxolimab in advanced cancers. In the study overall: Ivuxolimab was an agonistic, fully human IgG2 monoclonal antibody directed against OX40 (CD134), a costimulatory receptor. Intravenous ivuxolimab was administered to patients every 2 weeks at six dose levels: 0.01, 0.1, 0.3, 1.5, 3 and 10 mg/kg. Of the approximately 53 patients in dose escalation, some 20 had hepatocellular carcinoma, around 15 had melanoma, 9 had renal cell carcinoma and 9 had head and neck cancer. A male proportion of under 85% and a mean age of approximately 60 years, ranging from roughly 23 to 79, were recorded for the dose-escalation cohort. Patients were allowed to have had prior anti-PD-1, anti-PD-L1 or anti-CTLA-4 therapy, and 40% to 45% of the dose-escalation patients had previously received checkpoint inhibitors. Partial responses were achieved by three dose-escalation patients, of whom one had hepatocellular carcinoma and two had cutaneous melanoma. Peripheral TCRbeta sequencing was intended to test whether TCR sequence diversity was altered and clonal T-cell expansion was caused by ivuxolimab. The paper describes the monotherapy dose-escalation part (N of about 52 patients) of the phase I trial of ivuxolimab. The paper as a whole reports these results and caveats: The antigen specificity of the clonally expanded peripheral T cells was not determined. Low levels of normalized T-cell clonal expansion were also seen in some patients who did not respond. At doses of 0.1 to 3.0 mg/kg, clonal expansion of both CD4+ and CD8+ T cells in blood was seen between baseline and week 6. On average, CD8+ T cells showed more expanded clones than CD4+ T cells after ivuxolimab. In the 0.1-3.0 mg/kg groups, partial responders were among the patients with the lowest normalized peripheral clonal expansion, particularly in CD8+ T cells.

To sequence the TCRbeta CDR3 region, genomic DNA was isolated from the sorted cells. The immunoSEQ Assay was used to sequence the TCRbeta CDR3 regions. Sourced from immuneACCESS, this table was stored by TCRdb with only in-frame sequences that have V and J called. A share of the clones is absent; for the studies checked, an unresolved V gene accounts for under half, and the remainder has no known explanation. The sample table records more than 20,000 clones; 75% to 85% of these occur just once. 15% to 25% of the sample is held by the ten biggest clonotypes. Patients with autoimmune disease history or receiving systemic immunosuppression were excluded from the trial. Peripheral blood for TCR sequencing was collected from all dose cohorts at baseline, on cycle 4 day 1, and on cycle 7 day 1. Samples were obtained from an open-label, multicenter, first-in-human phase I dose-escalation trial of ivuxolimab. Adults with locally advanced or metastatic melanoma, renal cell, hepatocellular, or head and neck squamous cell carcinoma were enrolled in the trial. Before TCR sequencing, CD4+ and CD8+ T cells were separately sorted from peripheral blood.

CDR1 and CDR2, looked up from the germline V gene, are MGHDK and SYGVNS. From V the trimming removes 6 bases and from J it removes 1 base, while the gene matches leave 11 bases of the junction unaccounted for. Counted from cysteine to phenylalanine, this CDR3 has 18 amino acids. Kept here is only the CDR3 DNA, which spans 54 bases and is read in frame from base 1. The chain links TRBV25-1 with TRBJ1-5, with 11 central nucleotides matching TRBD1. The sample here was CD4+ or CD8+ T cells sorted from blood, taken in a trial of the OX40 agonist ivuxolimab. The sequence was collected from an adult with an advanced solid tumor such as melanoma, head and neck, liver or kidney cancer. The CDR3 corresponds to CASSPGQGAALSNQPQHF. The nucleotide sequence reads as follows: TGTGCCAGCAGCCCAGGACAGGGGGCGGCTTTAAGCAATCAGCCCCAGCATTTT. Supplemented by the reference TRBV25-1 and TRBJ1-5 proteins around the CDR3, the complete variable domain is EADIYQTPRYLVIGTGKKITLECSQTMGHDKMYWYQQDPGMELHLIHYSYGVNSTEKGDLSSESTVSRIRTEHFPLTLESARPSHTSQYLCASSPGQGAALSNQPQHFGDGTRLSIL.